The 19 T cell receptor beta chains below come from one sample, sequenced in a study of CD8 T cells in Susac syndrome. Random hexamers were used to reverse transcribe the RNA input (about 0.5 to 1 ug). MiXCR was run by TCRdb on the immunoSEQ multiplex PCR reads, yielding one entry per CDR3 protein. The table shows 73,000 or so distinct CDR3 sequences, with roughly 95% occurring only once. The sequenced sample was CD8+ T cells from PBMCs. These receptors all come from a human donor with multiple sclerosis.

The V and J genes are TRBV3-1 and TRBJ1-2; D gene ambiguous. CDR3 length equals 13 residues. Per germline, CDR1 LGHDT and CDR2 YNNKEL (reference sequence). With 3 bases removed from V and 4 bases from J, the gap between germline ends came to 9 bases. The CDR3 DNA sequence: TGTGCCAGCAGCCATCCGGGCCTCTATGGCTACACCTTC. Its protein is CASSHPGLYGYTF.

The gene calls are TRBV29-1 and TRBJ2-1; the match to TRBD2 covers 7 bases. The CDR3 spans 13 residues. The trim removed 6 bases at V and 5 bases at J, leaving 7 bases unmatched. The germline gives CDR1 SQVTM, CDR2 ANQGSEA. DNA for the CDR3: TGCAGCGTGGGGGGGAATCCGCACAATGAGCAGTTCTTC. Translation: CSVGGNPHNEQFF.

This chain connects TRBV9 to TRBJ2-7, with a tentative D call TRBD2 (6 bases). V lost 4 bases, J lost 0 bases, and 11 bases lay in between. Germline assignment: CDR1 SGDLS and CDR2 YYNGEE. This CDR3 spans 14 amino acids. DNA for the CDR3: TGTGCCAGCAGCCTTTGGGGGGACTCCTACGAGCAGTACTTC. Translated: CASSLWGDSYEQYF.

The CDR3 sequence is CASSLMATDTQYF. CDR3 coding DNA: TGTGCCAGCAGCTTAATGGCCACAGATACGCAGTATTTT. This chain uses TRBV7-3 with TRBJ2-3; no reliable D call. The CDR3 is 13 residues long. Germline CDR1 and CDR2: SGHTA and FQGTGA. The ends were cut back, 1 base at V and 2 bases at J, with 4 bases in the middle.

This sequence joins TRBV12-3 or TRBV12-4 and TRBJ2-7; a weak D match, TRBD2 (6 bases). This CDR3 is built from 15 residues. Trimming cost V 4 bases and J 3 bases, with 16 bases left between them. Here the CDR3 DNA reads TGTGCCAGCAGTTCCCTAGCGAGAGGTGGCTACGAGCAGTACTTC. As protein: CASSSLARGGYEQYF.

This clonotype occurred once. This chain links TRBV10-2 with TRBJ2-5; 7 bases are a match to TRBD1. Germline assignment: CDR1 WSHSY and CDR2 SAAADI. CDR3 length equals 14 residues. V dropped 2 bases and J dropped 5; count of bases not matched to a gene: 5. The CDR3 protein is CASSEDRAGETQYF. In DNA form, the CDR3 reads TGCGCCAGCAGTGAGGACAGGGCCGGGGAGACCCAGTACTTC.

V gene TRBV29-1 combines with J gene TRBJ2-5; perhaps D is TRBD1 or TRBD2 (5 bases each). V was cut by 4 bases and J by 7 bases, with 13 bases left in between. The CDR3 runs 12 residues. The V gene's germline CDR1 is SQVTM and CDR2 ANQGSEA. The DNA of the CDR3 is TGCAGCGTTGTAGATACTGGGGGGACCCAGTACTTC. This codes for CSVVDTGGTQYF.

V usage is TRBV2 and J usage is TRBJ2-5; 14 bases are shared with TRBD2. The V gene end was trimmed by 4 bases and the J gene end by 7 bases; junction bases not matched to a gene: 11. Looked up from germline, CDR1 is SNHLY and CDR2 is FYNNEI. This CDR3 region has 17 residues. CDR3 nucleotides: TGTGCCAGCAGTGGGACTAGCGGGAGGTCTCATTTGGGGACCCAGTACTTC. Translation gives CASSGTSGRSHLGTQYF. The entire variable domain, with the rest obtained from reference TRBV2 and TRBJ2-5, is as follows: EPEVTQTPSHQVTQMGQEVILRCVPISNHLYFYWYRQILGQKVEFLVSFYNNEISEKSEIFDDQFSVERPDGSNFTLKIRSTKLEDSAMYFCASSGTSGRSHLGTQYFGPGTRLLVL.

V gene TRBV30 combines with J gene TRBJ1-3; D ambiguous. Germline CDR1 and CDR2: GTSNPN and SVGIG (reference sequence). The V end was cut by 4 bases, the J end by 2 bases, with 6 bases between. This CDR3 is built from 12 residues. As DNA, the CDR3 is TGTGCCTGGAAGGCAGCTGGAAACACCATATATTTT. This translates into CAWKAAGNTIYF. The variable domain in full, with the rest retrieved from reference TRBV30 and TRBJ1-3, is SQTIHQWPATLVQPVGSPLSLECTVEGTSNPNLYWYRQAAGRGLQLLFYSVGIGQISSEVPQNLSASRPQDRQFILSSKKLLLSDSGFYLCAWKAAGNTIYFGEGSWLTVV.

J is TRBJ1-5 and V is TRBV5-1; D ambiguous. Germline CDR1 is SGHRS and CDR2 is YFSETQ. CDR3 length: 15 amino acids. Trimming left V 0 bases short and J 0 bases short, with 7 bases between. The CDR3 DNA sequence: TGCGCCAGCAGCTTGGAGGGATATAGCAATCAGCCCCAGCATTTT. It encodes CASSLEGYSNQPQHF.

The CDR3 coding sequence is TGTGCCAGCAGTTTAGGGACTAGCGGCTACAATGAGCAGTTCTTC. Translating it yields CASSLGTSGYNEQFF. This chain links TRBV27 with TRBJ2-1; 11 bases match TRBD2. Germline CDR1 and CDR2: MNHEY and SMNVEV (reference sequence). Trimming cost V 2 bases and J 3 bases; bases outside gene matches: 0. The CDR3 extends over 15 amino acids.

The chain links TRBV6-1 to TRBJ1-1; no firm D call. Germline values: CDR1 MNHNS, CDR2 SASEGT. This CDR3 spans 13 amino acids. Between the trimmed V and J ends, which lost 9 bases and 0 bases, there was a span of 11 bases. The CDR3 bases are TGTGCCAGTGGGGAGCGGCTGAACACTGAAGCTTTCTTT. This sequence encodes CASGERLNTEAFF.

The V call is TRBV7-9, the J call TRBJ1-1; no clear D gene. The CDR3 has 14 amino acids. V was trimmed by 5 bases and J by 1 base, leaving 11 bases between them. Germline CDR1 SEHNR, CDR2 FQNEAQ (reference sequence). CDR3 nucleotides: TGTGCCAGCAGCCCCTCCGGCCGGAACACTGAAGCTTTCTTT. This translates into CASSPSGRNTEAFF.

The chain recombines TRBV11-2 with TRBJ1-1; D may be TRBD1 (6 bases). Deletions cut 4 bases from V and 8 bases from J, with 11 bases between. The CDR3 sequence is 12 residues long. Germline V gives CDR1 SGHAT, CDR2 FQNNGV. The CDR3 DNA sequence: TGTGCCAGCAGCTCTAGACAGGCCGAAGCTTTCTTT. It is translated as CASSSRQAEAFF.

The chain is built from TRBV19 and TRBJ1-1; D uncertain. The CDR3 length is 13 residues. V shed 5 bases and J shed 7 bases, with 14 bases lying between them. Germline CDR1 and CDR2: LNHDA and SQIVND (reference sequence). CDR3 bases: TGTGCCAGTAGTGTAATATCGGGGAGTGAAGCTTTCTTT. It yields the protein CASSVISGSEAFF.

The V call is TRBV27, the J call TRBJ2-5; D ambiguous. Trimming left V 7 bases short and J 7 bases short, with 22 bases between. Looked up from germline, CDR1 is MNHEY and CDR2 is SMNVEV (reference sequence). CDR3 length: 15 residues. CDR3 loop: CASIGLGPRSGTQYF. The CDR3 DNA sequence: TGTGCCAGCATCGGTCTTGGTCCTCGATCGGGGACCCAGTACTTC.

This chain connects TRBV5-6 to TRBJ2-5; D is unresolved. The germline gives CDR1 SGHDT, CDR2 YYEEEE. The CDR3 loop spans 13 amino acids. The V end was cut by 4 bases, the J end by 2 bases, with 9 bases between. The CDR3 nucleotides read TGTGCCAGCAGCCCCATGGAACAAGAGACCCAGTACTTC. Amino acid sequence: CASSPMEQETQYF.

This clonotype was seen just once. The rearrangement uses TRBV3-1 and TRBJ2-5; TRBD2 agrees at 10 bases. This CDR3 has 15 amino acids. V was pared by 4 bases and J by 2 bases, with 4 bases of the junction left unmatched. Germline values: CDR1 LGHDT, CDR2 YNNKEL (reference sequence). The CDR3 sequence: CASSPGLAIQETQYF. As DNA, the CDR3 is TGTGCCAGCAGCCCGGGACTAGCGATACAAGAGACCCAGTACTTC.

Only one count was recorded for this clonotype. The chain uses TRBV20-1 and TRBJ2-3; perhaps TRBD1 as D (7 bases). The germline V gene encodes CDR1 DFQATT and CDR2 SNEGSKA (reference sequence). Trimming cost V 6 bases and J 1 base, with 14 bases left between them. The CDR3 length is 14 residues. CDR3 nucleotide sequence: TGCAGTGCCCAGGGGGGACGCGGCACAGATACGCAGTATTTT. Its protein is CSAQGGRGTDTQYF.